Presented here are 25 T cell receptor beta chains from one specimen sequenced in a study of T cell responses to AZD1222 COVID-19 vaccine. Sequencing was performed with immunoSEQ multiplex PCR; in TCRdb, only in-frame clones are kept and a portion is missing. Of about 75,000 clones listed, approximately 88% are singletons. The specimen comprised peripheral blood, sampled 28 days after the second dose of the MenACWY control vaccine. The origin of the receptors is an adult who received the MenACWY meningococcal vaccine as a control.

This chain uses TRBV7-2 with TRBJ2-7; weak D call: TRBD2 (5 bases). From germline, CDR1 is SGHTA and CDR2 FQGNSA. V was shortened by 5 bases and J by 2 bases, with 10 bases between the two germline ends. The CDR3 has 13 amino acids. The CDR3: CASSQQTTYEQYF. CDR3 bases: TGTGCCAGCAGCCAACAGACTACCTACGAGCAGTACTTC.

The V gene is TRBV9, the J gene TRBJ1-1; D is unclear. The CDR3 totals 11 residues. CDR1 is SGDLS, CDR2 YYNGEE, per germline. The V end lost 4 bases, the J end lost 7 bases, and 8 bases lay between the germline ends. The CDR3 reads CASSPRCEAFF. Written as DNA, the CDR3 is TGTGCCAGCAGCCCTCGGTGTGAAGCTTTCTTT.

V usage is TRBV5-8 and J usage is TRBJ2-7, with D perhaps TRBD1 (6 bases). Germline V lookup: CDR1 SGHTS, CDR2 YDEGEE. This CDR3 has 16 residues. The germline V and J ends were trimmed by 0 bases and 0 bases, with 13 bases remaining between them. As DNA, the CDR3 is TGTGCCAGCAGCTTGGACACGCGACAGGTCTCCTACGAGCAGTACTTC. Protein sequence: CASSLDTRQVSYEQYF.

This chain links TRBV6-2 or TRBV6-3 with TRBJ1-1, with TRBD1 matching over 7 bases. V dropped 2 bases and J dropped 3; count of bases not matched to a gene: 3. Germline loops: CDR1 MNHEY, CDR2 SVGEGT. This CDR3 comprises 14 residues. Here the CDR3 reads CASSYGQDYTEAFF. Written as DNA, the CDR3 is TGTGCCAGCAGTTACGGACAGGATTACACTGAAGCTTTCTTT.

This chain uses TRBV3-1 (or the pseudogene TRBV3-2) with TRBJ1-3; D is undetermined. V lost 0 bases, J lost 2 bases, and 11 bases lay in between. Germline-derived CDR1 and CDR2 are LGHDT and YNNKEL (reference sequence). The CDR3 contains 16 residues. CDR3 protein: CASSQDGRTPGNTIYF. Written as DNA, the CDR3 is TGTGCCAGCAGCCAAGATGGGCGGACCCCTGGAAACACCATATATTTT.

The genes are TRBV3-1 (or the pseudogene TRBV3-2) and TRBJ2-3, with D perhaps matching TRBD1 (6 bases). Germline CDR1 is LGHDT and CDR2 is YNNKEL (reference sequence). The V and J ends lost 8 bases and 2 bases respectively, with 14 bases between them. This CDR3 region has 14 residues. CDR3 region: CASQGSPATDTQYF. The CDR3, as DNA: TGTGCCAGCCAGGGGTCCCCAGCCACAGATACGCAGTATTTT.

This chain links TRBV7-8 with TRBJ2-7; 13 bases map to TRBD2. CDR3 length equals 15 residues. The germline gives CDR1 SGHVS, CDR2 FQNEAQ. J was trimmed by 4 bases and V by 8 bases; bases with no gene match: 8. The CDR3 loop is CASSIRLAGGYEQYF. CDR3 DNA sequence: TGTGCCAGCTCCATCCGACTAGCGGGGGGATACGAGCAGTACTTC. Looking up the rest from reference TRBV7-8 and TRBJ2-7 gives the full variable domain: GAGVSQSPRYKVAKRGQDVALRCDPISGHVSLFWYQQALGQGPEFLTYFQNEAQLDKSGLPSDRFFAERPEGSVSTLKIQRTQQEDSAVYLCASSIRLAGGYEQYFGPGTRLTVT.

The rearrangement joins TRBV7-8 to TRBJ1-2; D unclear. CDR1 SGHVS and CDR2 FQNEAQ come from the germline V gene. Trimming removed 3 bases at V and 2 bases at J, with 13 bases between. This CDR3 is 15 amino acids long. CDR3 sequence: CASSFSPSGNYGYTF. For the CDR3, the DNA is TGTGCCAGCAGCTTTTCTCCTTCAGGAAACTATGGCTACACCTTC. The variable domain in full, with the rest retrieved from reference TRBV7-8 and TRBJ1-2, is GAGVSQSPRYKVAKRGQDVALRCDPISGHVSLFWYQQALGQGPEFLTYFQNEAQLDKSGLPSDRFFAERPEGSVSTLKIQRTQQEDSAVYLCASSFSPSGNYGYTFGSGTRLTVV.

The chain has TRBV2 and TRBJ2-1; D is possibly TRBD2 (6 bases). The CDR3 totals 13 residues. Germline assignment: CDR1 SNHLY and CDR2 FYNNEI. The V gene lost 7 bases and the J gene lost 7 bases, with 14 bases spanning the gap. As DNA, the CDR3 is TGTGCCAGCATCGGGCGGGACGGGAATGAGCAGTTCTTC. Amino acid sequence: CASIGRDGNEQFF.

This chain links TRBV4-3 with TRBJ2-5, with D perhaps matching TRBD2 (6 bases). CDR1 and CDR2 (germline): LGHNA, YSLEER. Trimming left V 2 bases short and J 5 bases short, with 9 bases between. The CDR3 has 13 residues. The CDR3 DNA is TGCGCCAGCAGCCAATATGGAGGGGAGACCCAGTACTTC. Protein: CASSQYGGETQYF.

This clone was seen a handful of times. The chain combines TRBV7-6 with TRBJ2-5, with 8 positions matching TRBD2. The germline V gene has CDR1 SGHVS and CDR2 FNYEAQ. The CDR3 length is 17 residues. The V gene end was trimmed by 5 bases and the J gene end by 0 bases; junction bases not matched to a gene: 11. CDR3 bases: TGTGCCAGCAGCCTGGGGACTAGTCCTCAGTACCAAGAGACCCAGTACTTC. Amino acid sequence: CASSLGTSPQYQETQYF.

The chain links TRBV7-2 to TRBJ2-5, with D unclear. There are 14 residues in the CDR3. Germline V gives CDR1 SGHTA, CDR2 FQGNSA. The V and J ends lost 4 bases and 1 base respectively, with 10 bases between them. This chain's CDR3 is CASSSMGSQETQYF. CDR3 nucleotide sequence: TGTGCCAGCAGCTCAATGGGATCCCAAGAGACCCAGTACTTC.

CDR3 protein: CASSIGGVNTEAFF. CDR3 nucleotides: TGTGCCAGTAGTATAGGCGGAGTGAACACTGAAGCTTTCTTT. V and J are TRBV19 and TRBJ1-1; no reliable D call. The germline V and J ends were trimmed by 1 base and 0 bases, with 6 bases remaining between them. The CDR3 length is 14 residues. Germline lookup yields CDR1 LNHDA and CDR2 SQIVND (reference sequence).

The chain carries TRBV10-3 and TRBJ2-7; D unclear. The CDR3 is 11 amino acids. The V gene's germline CDR1 is ENHRY and CDR2 SYGVKD. Deletions cut 1 base from V and 5 bases from J, with 3 bases between. As DNA, the CDR3 is TGTGCCATCAGTGAGTTCGACGAGCAGTACTTC. Protein product: CAISEFDEQYF.

The chain joins TRBV9 to TRBJ1-2; D uncertain. The CDR3 consists of 13 residues. CDR1 and CDR2 from the germline V gene are SGDLS and YYNGEE. Trimming took off 2 bases at V and 8 bases at J, with 13 bases between the two ends. Here the CDR3 DNA reads TGTGCCAGCAGCGTCGGGAGAGCGGAAGGCTACACCTTC. Residues: CASSVGRAEGYTF.

The chain carries TRBV3-1 (or the pseudogene TRBV3-2) and TRBJ2-7; D might be TRBD1 (6 bases). Trimming left V 3 bases short and J 4 bases short, with 10 bases between. Germline loops: CDR1 LGHDT, CDR2 YNNKEL (reference sequence). This CDR3 comprises 13 residues. CDR3 region: CASSQRQDYEQYF. CDR3 nucleotide sequence: TGTGCCAGCAGCCAGCGACAGGATTACGAGCAGTACTTC.

CDR3 coding DNA: TGTGCCAGCAGAAAACAGGGTGACTCCTATAATTCACCCCTCCACTTT. This gives the protein CASRKQGDSYNSPLHF. The J gene is TRBJ1-6, the V gene TRBV2, with D possibly being TRBD1 (6 bases). Germline lookup yields CDR1 SNHLY and CDR2 FYNNEI. The CDR3 totals 16 residues. V lost 6 bases to trimming and J lost 0 bases, with 12 bases between them.

V usage is TRBV6-6 and J usage is TRBJ1-1, with TRBD1 matching over 7 bases. The ends lost 4 bases at V and 4 bases at J; junction bases unmatched: 6. Germline V gene sequence: CDR1 MNHNY, CDR2 SVGAGI (reference sequence). CDR3 length equals 14 residues. The CDR3 DNA reads as TGTGCCAGCAGTTTAGACAGGGTCAGCACTGAAGCTTTCTTT. It codes for CASSLDRVSTEAFF.

This chain links TRBV28 with TRBJ2-1, with 10 bases matching TRBD2. The CDR3 covers 14 residues. After removal of 5 bases from V and 7 bases from J, the junction contained 5 bases not matched to a gene. The V gene's germline CDR1 is MDHEN and CDR2 SYDVKM. The CDR3, as DNA: TGTGCCAGCAGTCAAGCGGGGGGGCTGAATGAGCAGTTCTTC. Translation gives CASSQAGGLNEQFF. Together with reference TRBV28 and TRBJ2-1, the CDR3 gives the full variable domain: DVKVTQSSRYLVKRTGEKVFLECVQDMDHENMFWYRQDPGLGLRLIYFSYDVKMKEKGDIPEGYSVSREKKERFSLILESASTNQTSMYLCASSQAGGLNEQFFGPGTRLTVL.

The chain combines TRBV6-5 with TRBJ2-1; no definite D call. The ends were cut back, 6 bases at V and 2 bases at J, with 14 bases in the middle. Germline V gene sequence: CDR1 MNHEY, CDR2 SVGAGI. This CDR3 spans 15 amino acids. The CDR3 loop is CASRETFAAYNEQFF. In DNA form, the CDR3 reads TGTGCCAGCAGGGAGACATTTGCGGCCTACAATGAGCAGTTCTTC.

The chain carries TRBV24-1 and TRBJ2-7; D remains ambiguous. With 5 bases removed from V and 3 bases from J, the gap between germline ends came to 4 bases. CDR3 length equals 11 residues. Germline V gene lookup returns CDR1 KGHDR and CDR2 SFDVKD. The CDR3: CATSAGYEQYF. The CDR3 DNA sequence: TGTGCCACCAGTGCGGGCTACGAGCAGTACTTC.

This chain connects TRBV19 to TRBJ2-7; weak D call: TRBD1 (6 bases). Germline-derived CDR1 and CDR2 are LNHDA and SQIVND (reference sequence). The CDR3 has 14 amino acids. Trimming stripped 10 bases from V and 5 bases from J, with 21 bases between. CDR3 DNA sequence: TGTGCCACCACCAACAGGGCTGGCTTTGACGAGCAGTACTTC. It translates to CATTNRAGFDEQYF.

V and J are TRBV2 and TRBJ1-6, with TRBD1 identical over 9 bases. With 4 bases clipped from V and 6 bases from J, the junction kept 19 bases outside the gene matches. CDR3 length: 20 amino acids. CDR1 is SNHLY and CDR2 is FYNNEI in the germline V gene. CDR3 residues: CASSVRTPGQGVGPNSPLHF. CDR3 sequence (DNA): TGTGCCAGCAGTGTCCGGACCCCGGGACAGGGAGTGGGTCCTAATTCACCCCTCCACTTT.

This clone was found a few times. V is TRBV9 and J is TRBJ2-2; D is undetermined. This CDR3 is 14 amino acids long. CDR1 is SGDLS and CDR2 is YYNGEE in the germline V gene. With 4 bases removed from V and 5 bases from J, the gap between germline ends came to 12 bases. The CDR3 coding sequence is TGTGCCAGCAGCCCCGGGCCCCCGACCGGGGAGCTGTTTTTT. Translating it yields CASSPGPPTGELFF.

The V and J genes are TRBV7-9 and TRBJ1-1; D is unresolved. With 7 bases removed from V and 0 bases from J, the gap between germline ends came to 9 bases. The CDR3 consists of 13 residues. Germline loops: CDR1 SEHNR, CDR2 FQNEAQ (reference sequence). CDR3 region: CASNRIMNTEAFF. CDR3 in DNA: TGTGCCAGCAACCGTATCATGAACACTGAAGCTTTCTTT.